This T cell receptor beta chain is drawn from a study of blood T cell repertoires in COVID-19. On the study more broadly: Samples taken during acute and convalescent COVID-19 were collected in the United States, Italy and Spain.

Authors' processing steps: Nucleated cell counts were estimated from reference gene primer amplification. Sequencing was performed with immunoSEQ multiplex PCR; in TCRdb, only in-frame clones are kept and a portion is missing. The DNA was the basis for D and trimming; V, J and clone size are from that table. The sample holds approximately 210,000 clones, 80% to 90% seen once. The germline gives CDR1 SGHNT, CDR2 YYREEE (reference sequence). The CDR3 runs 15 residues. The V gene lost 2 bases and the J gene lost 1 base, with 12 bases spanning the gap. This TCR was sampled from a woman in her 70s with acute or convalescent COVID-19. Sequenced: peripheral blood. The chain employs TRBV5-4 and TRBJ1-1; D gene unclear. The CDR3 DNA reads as TGTGCCAGCAGCTTTAAGCAAAACGCGAACACTGAAGCTTTCTTT. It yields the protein CASSFKQNANTEAFF.